The T cell receptor (beta chain) described here comes from a study of blood T cell repertoires in COVID-19. Study at large: Samples representing acute and convalescent COVID-19 were sourced from the United States, Italy and Spain. Nucleic acid was either cDNA or gDNA, and it came from T cells, B-cell-depleted T cells, or PBMCs.

In the study's own analysis: Estimation of nucleated cell counts was performed using reference gene primer amplification. Using immunoSEQ multiplex PCR, the repertoire was profiled, and TCRdb retains in-frame clones only, with some absent. V, J and clone size were drawn from that table, and D and trimming were deduced from the DNA. In the table there are over 130,000 clones, roughly 85% of which are singletons. Germline V gene sequence: CDR1 ENHRY, CDR2 SYGVKD. The CDR3 totals 16 residues. V lost 0 bases to trimming and J lost 5 bases; unmatched junction nucleotides: 4. This receptor was identified in a man aged 50 to 60 with acute or convalescent COVID-19. This chain joins TRBV10-3 and TRBJ2-2; TRBD2 matches at 9 bases. Material: peripheral blood. The CDR3 coding sequence is TGTGCCATCAGTGAGTCAAGACTAGCGGTTACCGGGGAGCTGTTTTTT. Its protein is CAISESRLAVTGELFF.